This T cell receptor beta chain appears in the sequencing data of a study of T cell repertoires in cytomegalovirus infection. Overall study: In public TCR beta signatures, there were indications of both CMV infection and matching HLA type.

This clonotype was observed a few times. TCRdb called the reads again in MiXCR, with one record for every CDR3 protein. The table lists hundreds of thousands of distinct CDR3 sequences, 6% to 8% of them singletons, with about 6.5% in the top ten. CDR1 and CDR2 (germline): MDHEN, SYDVKM. Trimming removed 4 bases from V and 7 bases from J; junction bases left unmatched: 5. The CDR3 is 13 amino acids. The clonotype was recovered from a human donor in good health (CMV status not recorded). Some clones in this sample may be carry-over from other donors' samples. This sequence joins TRBV28 and TRBJ1-2; 8 positions match TRBD1. Source material: PBMCs. CDR3 DNA: TGTGCCAGCAGTTCCGGACAGGGTACTGGCTACACCTTC. This gives the protein CASSSGQGTGYTF.